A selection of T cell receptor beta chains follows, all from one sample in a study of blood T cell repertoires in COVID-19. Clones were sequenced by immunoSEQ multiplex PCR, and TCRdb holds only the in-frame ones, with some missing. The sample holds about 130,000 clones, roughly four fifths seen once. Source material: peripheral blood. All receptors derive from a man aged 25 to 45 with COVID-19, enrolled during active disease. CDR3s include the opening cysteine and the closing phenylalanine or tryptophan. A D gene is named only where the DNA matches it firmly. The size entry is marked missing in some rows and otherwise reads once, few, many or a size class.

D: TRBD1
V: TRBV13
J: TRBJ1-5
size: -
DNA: TGTGCCAGCAGCCGCCGGGACAGGTTCTCTAGCAATCAGCCCCAGCATTTT
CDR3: CASSRRDRFSSNQPQHF

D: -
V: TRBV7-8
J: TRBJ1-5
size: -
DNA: TGTGCCAGCAGCCCAGCTGAGAGTCAGCCCCAGCATTTT
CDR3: CASSPAESQPQHF

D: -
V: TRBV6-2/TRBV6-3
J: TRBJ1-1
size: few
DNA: TGTGCCAGCAGTTACTCGGGGGGGAACGCTGAAGCTTTCTTT
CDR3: CASSYSGGNAEAFF

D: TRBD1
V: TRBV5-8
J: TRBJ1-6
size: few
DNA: TGTGCCAGCACCGGGACAGTCGGGTTTAATTCACCCCTCCACTTT
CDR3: CASTGTVGFNSPLHF

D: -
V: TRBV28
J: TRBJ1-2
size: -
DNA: TGTGCCAGCAGTTTACCCCCTTGGAGTGAGCGGAACTATGGCTACACCTTC
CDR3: CASSLPPWSERNYGYTF

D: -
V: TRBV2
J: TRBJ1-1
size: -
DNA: TGTGCCAGCACCCGAGGGACTGAAGCTTTCTTT
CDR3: CASTRGTEAFF

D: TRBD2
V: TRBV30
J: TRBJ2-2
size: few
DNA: TGTGCCTGGAGGGGGGCTAGCGGGATTTCACGTACCGGGGAGCTGTTTTTT
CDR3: CAWRGASGISRTGELFF

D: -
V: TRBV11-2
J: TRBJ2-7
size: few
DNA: TGTGCCAGCAGCCACTATGGGGGCGACTACGAGCAGTACTTC
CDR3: CASSHYGGDYEQYF

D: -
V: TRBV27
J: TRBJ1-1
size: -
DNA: TGTGCCAGCAGCCTTTCGTCAGGCTCCTTTGAAGCTTTCTTT
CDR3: CASSLSSGSFEAFF

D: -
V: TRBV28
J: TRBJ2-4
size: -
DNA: TGCGCCAGCAGTTCTCTAGGAAACATTCAGTACTTC
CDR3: CASSSLGNIQYF

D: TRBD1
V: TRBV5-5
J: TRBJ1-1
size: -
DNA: TGTGCCAGCAGTTCAGGGGGCACTGAAGCTTTCTTT
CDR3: CASSSGGTEAFF

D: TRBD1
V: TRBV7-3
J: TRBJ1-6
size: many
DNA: TGTGCCAGCAGCTTAACGGGGGACAGGGATTCACCCCTCCACTTT
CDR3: CASSLTGDRDSPLHF

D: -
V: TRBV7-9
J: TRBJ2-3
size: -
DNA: TGTGCCAGCAGGCCTCCAGGGGAAACAGCAGATACGCAGTATTTT
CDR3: CASRPPGETADTQYF

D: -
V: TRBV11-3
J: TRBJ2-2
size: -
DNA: TGTGCCAGCAGCACCCGACAGGTTTCGAACACCGGGGAGCTGTTTTTT
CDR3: CASSTRQVSNTGELFF

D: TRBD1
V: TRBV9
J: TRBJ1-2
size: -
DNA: TGTGCCAGCAGCGTCGATAACAGGGGCAAGAATGGCTACACCTTC
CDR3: CASSVDNRGKNGYTF

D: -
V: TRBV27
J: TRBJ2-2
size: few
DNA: TGTGCCAGCAGGCCCGCGGCAGGGGCATACTCCGGGGAGCTGTTTTTT
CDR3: CASRPAAGAYSGELFF

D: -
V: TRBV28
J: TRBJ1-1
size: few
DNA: TGTGCCAGCAGCCCGCCACTTCCCGACAGGTGGAACACTGAAGCTTTCTTT
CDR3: CASSPPLPDRWNTEAFF

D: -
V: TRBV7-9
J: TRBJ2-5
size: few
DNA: TGTGCCAGCAGCTTAGTTGGAGGGTATGGGGAGACCCAGTACTTC
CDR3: CASSLVGGYGETQYF

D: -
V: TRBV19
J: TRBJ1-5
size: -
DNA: TGTGCCAGTAGTGGGAGTACGGCTCAGCCCCAGCATTTT
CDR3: CASSGSTAQPQHF

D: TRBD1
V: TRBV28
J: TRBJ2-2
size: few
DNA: TGTGCCAGCTCGCCCGGGACAGGGCCCACCGGGGAGCTGTTTTTT
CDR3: CASSPGTGPTGELFF

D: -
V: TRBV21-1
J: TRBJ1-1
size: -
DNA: TGTGCCAGCAGCAAATACTGCTCCCATGGCGCAGGGGGCATCATAGAGGCTGAAGCTTTCTTT
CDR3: CASSKYCSHGAGGIIEAEAFF

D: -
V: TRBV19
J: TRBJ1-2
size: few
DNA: TGTGTCACGGGAGGTGGGACACCCTATGGCTACACCTTC
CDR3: CVTGGGTPYGYTF

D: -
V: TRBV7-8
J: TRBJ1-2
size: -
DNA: TGTGCCAGCAGCTTAGGAGGCGAGAGCTATGGCTACACCTTC
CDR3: CASSLGGESYGYTF

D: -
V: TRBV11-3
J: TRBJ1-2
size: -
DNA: TGTGCCAGCAGCCCTACAGGGCAGCACTATGGCTACACCTTC
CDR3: CASSPTGQHYGYTF

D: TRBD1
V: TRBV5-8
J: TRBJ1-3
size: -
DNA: TGTGCCAGCAGCAGACAGGGGGGCCGGAACACCATATATTTT
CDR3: CASSRQGGRNTIYF

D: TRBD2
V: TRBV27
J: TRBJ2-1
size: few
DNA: TGTGCCAGCAGTTCAACCCGGACTAGCGGGGGTAATGAGCAGTTCTTC
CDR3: CASSSTRTSGGNEQFF

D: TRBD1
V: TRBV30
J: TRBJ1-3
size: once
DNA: TGTGCCTGGAGTGCAGGGGGCTCTGGAAACACCATATATTTT
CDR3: CAWSAGGSGNTIYF

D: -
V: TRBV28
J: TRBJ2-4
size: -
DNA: TGTGCCAGCAGTTCCGCGGGACTCAAAAACATTCAGTACTTC
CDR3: CASSSAGLKNIQYF

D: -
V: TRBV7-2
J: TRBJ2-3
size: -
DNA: TGTGCCAGCAGCTTCCTCCTCCCTCAGGGGATCGTGGAGAAGGATACGCAGTATTTT
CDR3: CASSFLLPQGIVEKDTQYF

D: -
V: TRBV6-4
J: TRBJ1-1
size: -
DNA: TGTGCCAGCAGTGCAAGTGTTAGTCGGAACACTGAAGCTTTCTTT
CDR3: CASSASVSRNTEAFF

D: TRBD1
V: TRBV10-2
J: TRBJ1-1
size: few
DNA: TGCGCCACGGCGACAGGGGGCTTGACTGAAGCTTTCTTT
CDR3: CATATGGLTEAFF

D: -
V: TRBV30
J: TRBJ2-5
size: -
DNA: TGTGCCTGGAGTGTAGGGCAGGGGGAGACCCAGTACTTC
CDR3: CAWSVGQGETQYF

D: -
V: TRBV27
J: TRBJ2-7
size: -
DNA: TGTGCCAGCAGTTTAAATCTGGGGGCGAAGTCCGACGAGCAGTACTTC
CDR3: CASSLNLGAKSDEQYF

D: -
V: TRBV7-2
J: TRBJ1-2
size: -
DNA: TGTGCCAGCAGCTCCCCCTCAGAGGTAGACCTCTATGGCTACACCTTC
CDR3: CASSSPSEVDLYGYTF

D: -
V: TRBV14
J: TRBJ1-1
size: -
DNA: TGTGCCAGCGAGGGAGCGGTGAACACTGAAGCTTTCTTT
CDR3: CASEGAVNTEAFF

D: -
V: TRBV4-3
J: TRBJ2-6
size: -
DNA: TGCGCCAGCAGCCAGGAAACAGGGTCTGGGGCCAACGTCCTGACTTTC
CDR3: CASSQETGSGANVLTF